The T cell receptor beta chain described here comes from a study of identical twins. Whole-study results and caveats: Sequences that were beta out-of-frame showed weaker excess twin sharing.

TCRdb re-called the 5' RACE reads with MiXCR, one entry per CDR3 protein. The sample carries 400,000 to 500,000 distinct CDR3 sequences, under 20% recorded once. As regards this clonotype: As yet, its antigen is unknown.

CDR3 length equals 16 residues. The V end lost 2 bases, the J end lost 10 bases, and 21 bases lay between the germline ends. Germline CDR1 MDHEN, CDR2 SYDVKM. This receptor was identified in a man aged 45-65 years in good health. The V and J genes are TRBV28 and TRBJ2-1, with TRBD2 as a possible D gene (7 bases). The sequencing input was naive T cells sorted from blood. CDR3 sequence: CASSLRSPPGGSEQFF. The DNA for the CDR3 is TGTGCCAGCAGTTTACGTTCCCCCCCGGGGGGCAGCGAGCAGTTCTTC.